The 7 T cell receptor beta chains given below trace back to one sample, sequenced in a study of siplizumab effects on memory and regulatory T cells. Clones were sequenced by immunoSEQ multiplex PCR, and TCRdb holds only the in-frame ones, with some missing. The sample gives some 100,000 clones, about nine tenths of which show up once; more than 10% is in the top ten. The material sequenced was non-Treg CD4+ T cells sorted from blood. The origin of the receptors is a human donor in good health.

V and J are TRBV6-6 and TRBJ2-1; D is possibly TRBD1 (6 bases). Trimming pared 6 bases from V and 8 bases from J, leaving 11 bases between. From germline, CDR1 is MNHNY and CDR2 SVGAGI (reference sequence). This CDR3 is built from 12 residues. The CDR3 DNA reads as TGTGCCAGCAGCCGACAGGTGGATGAGCAGTTCTTC. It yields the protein CASSRQVDEQFF.

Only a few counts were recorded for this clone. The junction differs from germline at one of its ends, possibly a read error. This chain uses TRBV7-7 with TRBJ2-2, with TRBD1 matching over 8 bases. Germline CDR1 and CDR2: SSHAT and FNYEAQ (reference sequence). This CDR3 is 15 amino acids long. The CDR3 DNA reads TGTGCTAGCAGCCCCGACAGGGGAGACACCGGGGAGCTGTTTTTT. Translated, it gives CASSPDRGDTGELFF.

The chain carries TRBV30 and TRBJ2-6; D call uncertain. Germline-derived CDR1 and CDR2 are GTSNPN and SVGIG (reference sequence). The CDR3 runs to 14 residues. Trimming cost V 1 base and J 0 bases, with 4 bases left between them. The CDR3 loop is CAWSALSGANVLTF. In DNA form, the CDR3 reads TGTGCCTGGAGTGCGCTCTCTGGGGCCAACGTCCTGACTTTC.

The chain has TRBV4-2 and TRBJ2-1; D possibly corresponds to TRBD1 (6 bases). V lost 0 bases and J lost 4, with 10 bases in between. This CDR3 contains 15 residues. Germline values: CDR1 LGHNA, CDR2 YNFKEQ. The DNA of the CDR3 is TGTGCCAGCAGCCAAGACCCAGGGGCGTACAATGAGCAGTTCTTC. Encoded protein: CASSQDPGAYNEQFF.

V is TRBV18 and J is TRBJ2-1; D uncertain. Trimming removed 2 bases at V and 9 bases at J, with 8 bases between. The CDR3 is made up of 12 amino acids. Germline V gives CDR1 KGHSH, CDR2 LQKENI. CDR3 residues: CASSPAIGEQFF. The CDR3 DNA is TGTGCCAGCTCACCAGCTATCGGTGAGCAGTTCTTC.

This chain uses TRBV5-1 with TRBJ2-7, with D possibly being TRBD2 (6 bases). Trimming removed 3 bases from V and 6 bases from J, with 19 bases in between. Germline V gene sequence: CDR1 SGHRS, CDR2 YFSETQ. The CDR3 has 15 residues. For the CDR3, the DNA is TGCGCCAGCAGCTCGGTTAGCGGAAACCATGGCGAGCAGTACTTC. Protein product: CASSSVSGNHGEQYF.

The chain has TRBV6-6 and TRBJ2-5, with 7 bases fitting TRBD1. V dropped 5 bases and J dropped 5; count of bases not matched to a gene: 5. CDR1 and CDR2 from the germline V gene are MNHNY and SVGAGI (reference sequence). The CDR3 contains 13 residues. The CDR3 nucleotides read TGTGCCAGCAGTAGACAGGGTTCTGAGACCCAGTACTTC. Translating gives CASSRQGSETQYF.